The next 23 T cell receptor beta chains were all read from a single sample in a study of cytomegalovirus exposure and HLA in healthy donors. The PCR was carried out with 60 Vbeta primers and 13 Jbeta primers. TCRdb's copy holds only in-frame clones and misses some; the assay was immunoSEQ multiplex PCR. The sample has over 80,000 clones, approximately 80% seen once; the top ten hold 3% to 3.5%. The sequenced sample was PBMCs. The receptors originated from a woman in her forties in good health and CMV-seronegative.

This clone was detected only once. Mismatch with germline at one junction end may stem from a read error. V usage is TRBV7-9 and J usage is TRBJ1-1; D gene ambiguous. Germline V gene lookup returns CDR1 SEHNR and CDR2 FQNEAQ (reference sequence). The CDR3 loop spans 12 amino acids. In DNA form, the CDR3 reads TGTTCCAGCAGTACTTGGAACACTGAAGCTTTCTTT. Its protein product is CSSSTWNTEAFF.

This rearrangement joins TRBV28 to TRBJ1-2; 7 bases match TRBD1. Germline trimming cut 3 bases from V and 5 bases from J; bases unmatched to any gene: 6. From germline, CDR1 is MDHEN and CDR2 SYDVKM. This CDR3 comprises 14 residues. CDR3 nucleotide sequence: TGTGCCAGCAGTTTGGAGGGGGCTATGTATGGCTACACCTTC. It specifies CASSLEGAMYGYTF.

The chain carries TRBV30 and TRBJ1-5, with D perhaps TRBD1 (5 bases). Germline V gene data show CDR1 as GTSNPN and CDR2 as SVGIG (reference sequence). Trimming removed 5 bases from V and 4 bases from J, with 18 bases in between. The CDR3 sequence is 15 residues long. The CDR3 sequence: CAWSSWGPTNQPQHF. DNA of the CDR3: TGTGCCTGGTCCTCTTGGGGCCCTACAAATCAGCCCCAGCATTTT. Looking up the rest from reference TRBV30 and TRBJ1-5 gives the full variable domain: SQTIHQWPATLVQPVGSPLSLECTVEGTSNPNLYWYRQAAGRGLQLLFYSVGIGQISSEVPQNLSASRPQDRQFILSSKKLLLSDSGFYLCAWSSWGPTNQPQHFGDGTRLSIL.

As DNA, the CDR3 is TGTGCCAGCAGCGAAGGGGGCGCTCAGCATTTT. It translates to CASSEGGAQHF. The chain links TRBV4-2 to TRBJ1-5; 7 bases map to TRBD1. Germline CDR1 LGHNA, CDR2 YNFKEQ. The length of the CDR3 is 11 residues. V shed 5 bases and J 13 bases; nucleotides not matched to a gene: 5.

Only one count was recorded for this clone. This chain joins TRBV7-9 and TRBJ1-5; 7 bases match TRBD1. The length of the CDR3 is 14 residues. With V trimmed by 6 bases and J by 3 bases, 5 bases remained unmatched. Per germline, CDR1 SEHNR and CDR2 FQNEAQ (reference sequence). Here the CDR3 DNA reads TGTGCCAGCAGAGGTACAGGGGTCAATCAGCCCCAGCATTTT. It is translated as CASRGTGVNQPQHF.

V gene TRBV27 combines with J gene TRBJ2-1, with D possibly matching TRBD1 (6 bases). This CDR3 has 14 amino acids. Germline V CDR1 and CDR2: MNHEY, SMNVEV (reference sequence). V lost 6 bases and J lost 10, with 19 bases in between. CDR3: CASRQGRGVKEQFF. The DNA for the CDR3 is TGTGCCAGCAGGCAGGGGCGAGGGGTGAAGGAGCAGTTCTTC.

This chain joins TRBV5-8 and TRBJ2-3; D remains unclear. Trimming took off 0 bases at V and 0 bases at J, with 8 bases between the two ends. The CDR3 is made up of 15 amino acids. Germline values: CDR1 SGHTS, CDR2 YDEGEE. The DNA of the CDR3 is TGTGCCAGCAGCTTGGAGCAGCGTAGCACAGATACGCAGTATTTT. Protein product: CASSLEQRSTDTQYF.

The chain employs TRBV6-1 and TRBJ1-4, with a weak D call TRBD1 (5 bases). Trimming took off 2 bases at V and 8 bases at J, with 18 bases between the two ends. The CDR3 sequence is 16 residues long. CDR1 and CDR2 from the germline V gene are MNHNS and SASEGT. The CDR3 bases are TGTGCCAGCAGTGAATCCATTCCCGGGGCGGGAGAAAAACTGTTTTTT. This gives the protein CASSESIPGAGEKLFF.

The genes are TRBV10-3 and TRBJ2-3; 7 positions match TRBD1. V lost 2 bases and J lost 0; bases outside the gene matches: 2. CDR3 length: 15 residues. Germline V gene lookup returns CDR1 ENHRY and CDR2 SYGVKD. The CDR3 sequence is CAISERDSSTDTQYF. CDR3 sequence (DNA): TGTGCCATCAGTGAGCGGGACAGTAGCACAGATACGCAGTATTTT.

This clone has a handful of counts. This sequence joins TRBV7-8 and TRBJ2-7, with 7 bases aligning to TRBD1. This CDR3 contains 17 residues. Per the germline V gene, CDR1 is SGHVS and CDR2 is FQNEAQ. J lost 2 bases, V lost 0 bases, and 10 bases had no gene match. The CDR3 reads CASSLATRTGLPYEQYF. The CDR3 region has the DNA TGTGCCAGCAGCTTAGCGACCCGGACAGGTCTTCCCTACGAGCAGTACTTC.

There are a few counts of this clone. V usage is TRBV15 and J usage is TRBJ2-3; 9 bases match TRBD1. Germline V gives CDR1 LNHNV, CDR2 YYDKDF (reference sequence). V gave up 4 bases and J gave up 5 bases; unmatched junction bases: 13. CDR3 size: 17 residues. This CDR3 reads CATSTDRGGVVGDTQYF. The CDR3 nucleotides read TGTGCCACCAGCACGGACAGGGGCGGCGTCGTTGGAGATACGCAGTATTTT.

The chain has TRBV28 and TRBJ1-6; D is uncertain. V lost 5 bases to trimming and J lost 6 bases, with 8 bases between them. Germline CDR1 reads MDHEN; CDR2 reads SYDVKM. The CDR3 covers 13 residues. The CDR3 nucleotides are TGTGCCAGCAGTGTGAGGTTTAATTCACCCCTCCACTTT. It codes for CASSVRFNSPLHF.

This clone was detected a few times. The gene calls are TRBV4-1 and TRBJ1-2, with D perhaps matching TRBD1 (5 bases). In germline, CDR1 is MGHRA, CDR2 YSYEKL. The CDR3 has 15 residues. V shed 2 bases and J shed 2 bases, with 12 bases lying between them. CDR3: CASSQSPWGNYGYTF. CDR3 coding DNA: TGCGCCAGCAGCCAATCCCCGTGGGGCAACTATGGCTACACCTTC.

The gene calls are TRBV29-1 and TRBJ2-6; no clear D. The CDR3 runs to 14 residues. Per the germline V gene, CDR1 is SQVTM and CDR2 is ANQGSEA. V was shortened by 3 bases and J by 4 bases, with 10 bases between the two germline ends. DNA of the CDR3: TGCAGCGTTGATCTTTCTCTGGGGGCCAACGTCCTGACTTTC. Translation: CSVDLSLGANVLTF.

V is TRBV28 and J is TRBJ2-2; D is perhaps TRBD2 (5 bases). This CDR3 comprises 16 residues. Trimming shortened V by 8 bases and J by 1 base, and 17 bases separated the two germline ends. Germline V gives CDR1 MDHEN, CDR2 SYDVKM. CDR3 region: CASSGSDLKNTGELFF. CDR3 in DNA: TGTGCCAGCTCGGGATCCGACCTTAAGAACACCGGGGAGCTGTTTTTT.

This rearrangement joins TRBV27 to TRBJ2-1; 9 bases match TRBD2. Germline CDR1 is MNHEY and CDR2 is SMNVEV (reference sequence). V lost 5 bases, J lost 5 bases, and 13 bases stayed unmatched. The CDR3 is 17 residues long. CDR3 loop: CASSTTDSTSGHNEQFF. The CDR3 DNA follows: TGTGCCAGCAGTACTACGGACAGCACTAGCGGGCACAATGAGCAGTTCTTC.

The V and J genes are TRBV28 and TRBJ1-2; D remains unclear. There are 16 residues in the CDR3. V was pared by 5 bases and J by 8 bases, with 24 bases between. Germline CDR1 and CDR2: MDHEN and SYDVKM. The CDR3 region is CASSPEGLPANLGYTF. In nucleotides, the CDR3 is TGTGCCAGCAGTCCTGAAGGACTCCCGGCGAACCTCGGCTACACCTTC.

This chain uses TRBV6-6 with TRBJ2-1; perhaps TRBD2 as D (5 bases). Between the trimmed V and J ends, which lost 0 bases and 6 bases, there was a span of 15 bases. CDR1 and CDR2 from the germline V gene are MNHNY and SVGAGI (reference sequence). This CDR3 has 16 amino acids. CDR3 sequence (DNA): TGTGCCAGCAGTTACTCGGTAAAGCGGATTTCCAATGAGCAGTTCTTC. This encodes CASSYSVKRISNEQFF.

The genes are TRBV10-3 and TRBJ2-7, with a weak D call TRBD2 (5 bases). The germline V gene encodes CDR1 ENHRY and CDR2 SYGVKD. The CDR3 runs 12 residues. Trimming cost V 5 bases and J 3 bases, with 8 bases left between them. CDR3 loop: CAISLGSYEQYF. The CDR3 nucleotides are TGTGCCATCAGTCTTGGGAGCTACGAGCAGTACTTC.

The chain is built from TRBV15 and TRBJ2-5; 10 bases line up with TRBD1. Germline-derived CDR1 and CDR2 are LNHNV and YYDKDF (reference sequence). This CDR3 comprises 17 residues. The J segment lost 4 bases and the V segment lost 4 bases, leaving 12 bases of the junction unmatched. CDR3: CATSTGVSGTGAETQYF. The CDR3 DNA reads as TGTGCCACCAGCACAGGCGTCAGCGGGACAGGGGCAGAGACCCAGTACTTC.

The genes are TRBV25-1 and TRBJ2-1; 9 bases align to TRBD2. The CDR3 is 16 amino acids. The junction had 9 bases not matched to a gene; V was cut back by 0 bases and J by 9 bases. The germline V gene encodes CDR1 MGHDK and CDR2 SYGVNS. In DNA form, the CDR3 reads TGTGCCAGCAGTGAATATGCTAGCGGGACCAGGAGTGAGCAGTTCTTC. Amino acid sequence: CASSEYASGTRSEQFF.

This chain connects TRBV19 to TRBJ2-7; a possible D gene is TRBD2 (6 bases). Germline assignment: CDR1 LNHDA and CDR2 SQIVND (reference sequence). Trimming removed 6 bases from V and 9 bases from J, with 21 bases in between. The CDR3 totals 14 residues. The CDR3 DNA is TGTGCCAGTAGCCGGGAGCAGACTTTACGAGGGCAGTACTTC. Translating gives CASSREQTLRGQYF.

This rearrangement joins TRBV29-1 to TRBJ2-7; 9 bases are a match to TRBD1. V lost 2 bases, J lost 5 bases, and 4 bases stayed unmatched. From germline, CDR1 is SQVTM and CDR2 ANQGSEA. The CDR3 has 13 amino acids. CDR3 protein: CSVERTGADEQYF. The CDR3 bases are TGCAGCGTTGAACGGACAGGGGCGGACGAGCAGTACTTC.